The 30 T cell receptor beta chains presented below share a single source sample, sequenced in a study of cytomegalovirus exposure and HLA in healthy donors. 60 Vbeta and 13 Jbeta primers were used in PCR. TCRdb's copy holds only in-frame clones and misses some; the assay was immunoSEQ multiplex PCR. The data hold a few hundred thousand clones, with 70% to 90% observed a single time. The source material was PBMCs. These receptors were obtained from a woman aged 55-75 years in good health and CMV-seropositive.

V gene TRBV5-1 combines with J gene TRBJ2-3; D perhaps matches TRBD2 (6 bases). Germline V gives CDR1 SGHRS, CDR2 YFSETQ. V lost 4 bases to trimming and J lost 2 bases, with 8 bases between them. The CDR3 has 13 amino acids. The CDR3, as DNA: TGCGCCAGCAGCCGGGACTTCACAGATACGCAGTATTTT. Translating gives CASSRDFTDTQYF.

This rearrangement joins TRBV2 to TRBJ2-5; no clear D. The V and J ends lost 1 base and 5 bases respectively, with 8 bases between them. Germline CDR1 is SNHLY and CDR2 is FYNNEI. This CDR3 comprises 13 residues. The CDR3: CASSEGPGETQYF. The CDR3 nucleotides are TGTGCCAGCAGTGAAGGGCCGGGTGAGACCCAGTACTTC.

This rearrangement joins TRBV7-9 to TRBJ1-1; D unresolved. The length of the CDR3 is 13 residues. Trimming took 1 base from V and 6 from J, leaving 9 bases between them. Germline CDR1 and CDR2: SEHNR and FQNEAQ (reference sequence). The CDR3 DNA sequence: TGTGCCAGCAGCTTAGTCTTGAGGGCTGAAGCTTTCTTT. Translating it yields CASSLVLRAEAFF. The entire variable domain, with the rest obtained from reference TRBV7-9 and TRBJ1-1, is as follows: DTGVSQNPRHKITKRGQNVTFRCDPISEHNRLYWYRQTLGQGPEFLTYFQNEAQLEKSRLLSDRFSAERPKGSFSTLEIQRTEQGDSAMYLCASSLVLRAEAFFGQGTRLTVV.

This clone was seen more than once but under ten times. The chain employs TRBV10-2 and TRBJ2-1; TRBD2 aligns across 15 bases. With 6 bases clipped from V and 10 bases from J, the junction kept 4 bases outside the gene matches. Germline assignment: CDR1 WSHSY and CDR2 SAAADI. The CDR3 runs to 14 residues. CDR3 region: CASRRTSGRGEQFF. The CDR3 region has the DNA TGCGCCAGCAGGCGGACTAGCGGGAGGGGGGAGCAGTTCTTC.

The CDR3 is CASAQSLRGNTIYF. Written as DNA, the CDR3 is TGTGCCAGCGCCCAAAGTTTGAGGGGAAACACCATATATTTT. This sequence joins TRBV7-6 and TRBJ1-3; the D is unclear. With 8 bases removed from V and 4 bases from J, the gap between germline ends came to 15 bases. The CDR3 is 14 residues long. Germline V gene data show CDR1 as SGHVS and CDR2 as FNYEAQ.

V and J are TRBV9 and TRBJ2-6, with 10 bases lining up with TRBD1. The CDR3 has 19 residues. V lost 4 bases and J lost 1; bases outside the gene matches: 11. Germline V gives CDR1 SGDLS, CDR2 YYNGEE. The CDR3 DNA reads as TGTGCCAGCAGCAACCGGGACAGGGGAATTGGTTCTGGGGCCAACGTCCTGACTTTC. Protein product: CASSNRDRGIGSGANVLTF.

V is TRBV5-4 and J is TRBJ1-4, with 7 bases lining up with TRBD1. J lost 8 bases, V lost 0 bases, and 10 bases had no gene match. Per germline, CDR1 SGHNT and CDR2 YYREEE (reference sequence). The CDR3 has 16 residues. The CDR3: CASSLVVRGREEKLFF. The CDR3 DNA reads TGTGCCAGCAGCTTGGTGGTAAGGGGGCGAGAAGAAAAACTGTTTTTT. Supplemented by reference TRBV5-4 and TRBJ1-4, the full variable domain reads ETGVTQSPTHLIKTRGQQVTLRCSSQSGHNTVSWYQQALGQGPQFIFQYYREEENGRGNFPPRFSGLQFPNYSSELNVNALELDDSALYLCASSLVVRGREEKLFFGSGTQLSVL.

The table lists this clone with a few counts. The V and J genes are TRBV7-9 and TRBJ2-7, with 11 nucleotides matching TRBD2. With 5 bases clipped from V and 0 bases from J, the junction kept 12 bases outside the gene matches. This CDR3 has 18 residues. Per germline, CDR1 SEHNR and CDR2 FQNEAQ (reference sequence). In nucleotides, the CDR3 is TGTGCCAGCAGCGCGCTAGCGGGAGGAATTTCTAGCTCCTACGAGCAGTACTTC. This encodes CASSALAGGISSSYEQYF.

In DNA, the CDR3 is TGCGCCAGCAGCTCCCAGGGGGCGAATGAAAAACTGTTTTTT. Amino acid sequence: CASSSQGANEKLFF. This chain uses TRBV5-1 with TRBJ1-4; 8 bases line up with TRBD1. This CDR3 comprises 14 residues. Germline V gives CDR1 SGHRS, CDR2 YFSETQ. Trimming took 3 bases from V and 5 from J; bases not matched to a gene: 3.

V is TRBV5-1 and J is TRBJ2-7; TRBD1 is a possible D gene (6 bases). Trimming left V 4 bases short and J 4 bases short, with 15 bases between. CDR1 SGHRS and CDR2 YFSETQ come from the germline V gene. The CDR3 sequence is 14 residues long. CDR3 DNA: TGCGCCAGCAGCGTCGGACAGAAACATTACGAGCAGTACTTC. This codes for CASSVGQKHYEQYF. The full variable domain, in which reference TRBV5-1 and TRBJ2-7 provide the parts outside the CDR3, is KAGVTQTPRYLIKTRGQQVTLSCSPISGHRSVSWYQQTPGQGLQFLFEYFSETQRNKGNFPGRFSGRQFSNSRSEMNVSTLELGDSALYLCASSVGQKHYEQYFGPGTRLTVT.

V and J are TRBV6-1 and TRBJ2-4; weak D call: TRBD1 (5 bases). The V gene lost 11 bases and the J gene lost 3 bases, with 14 bases spanning the gap. Germline CDR1 MNHNS, CDR2 SASEGT. The length of the CDR3 is 13 residues. The CDR3 protein is CACKGILKNIQYF. The CDR3 DNA reads TGTGCCTGCAAGGGGATCCTCAAAAACATTCAGTACTTC.

This chain uses TRBV11-2 with TRBJ2-5; 7 positions agree with TRBD1. The V gene end was trimmed by 4 bases and the J gene end by 1 base; junction bases not matched to a gene: 9. This CDR3 is 16 amino acids long. Germline V gene sequence: CDR1 SGHAT, CDR2 FQNNGV. The CDR3 loop reads CASSSHPRDSQETQYF. The CDR3 bases are TGTGCCAGCAGCTCCCACCCCCGGGACAGCCAAGAGACCCAGTACTTC.

The chain is built from TRBV13 and TRBJ2-5, with 14 bases fitting TRBD2. This CDR3 is 15 amino acids long. With V trimmed by 5 bases and J by 5 bases, 4 bases remained unmatched. Germline lookup yields CDR1 PRHDT and CDR2 FYEKMQ (reference sequence). CDR3 protein: CASSPGLAGVETQYF. The CDR3 region has the DNA TGTGCCAGCAGCCCGGGACTAGCGGGAGTGGAGACCCAGTACTTC.

The rearrangement joins TRBV5-1 to TRBJ2-7; 9 nucleotides align to TRBD1. CDR3 length equals 15 residues. Losses at the gene ends were 4 bases for V and 3 bases for J; bases not matched to a gene: 8. CDR1 and CDR2 from the germline V gene are SGHRS and YFSETQ. The CDR3 DNA sequence: TGCGCCAGCAGCGCCTCCGGGACAGGGTTCTACGAGCAGTACTTC. Encoded protein: CASSASGTGFYEQYF.

CDR3 coding DNA: TGTGCCAGCAGAGTAGGGACAGGAGAGACCCAGTACTTC. It encodes CASRVGTGETQYF. The genes are TRBV28 and TRBJ2-5; 8 positions agree with TRBD1. V gave up 6 bases and J gave up 4 bases; unmatched junction bases: 4. Germline loops: CDR1 MDHEN, CDR2 SYDVKM. The CDR3 contains 13 residues.

The chain uses TRBV7-9 and TRBJ1-1, with D tentatively TRBD1 (6 bases). The CDR3 consists of 14 residues. Trimming removed 9 bases at V and 0 bases at J, with 14 bases between. Per germline, CDR1 SEHNR and CDR2 FQNEAQ (reference sequence). The CDR3 DNA is TGTGCCAGTCATGCCGGACAGATGAACACTGAAGCTTTCTTT. It yields the protein CASHAGQMNTEAFF.

The genes are TRBV2 and TRBJ1-5; D is ambiguous. Per germline, CDR1 SNHLY and CDR2 FYNNEI. Trimming removed 3 bases at V and 1 base at J, with 4 bases between. The CDR3 totals 13 residues. CDR3 bases: TGTGCCAGCAGTGAGCGGAGCAATCAGCCCCAGCATTTT. This translates into CASSERSNQPQHF.

The chain uses TRBV9 and TRBJ2-1; 7 bases agree with TRBD2. Unmatched junction bases numbered 9, after V lost 2 bases and J lost 7 bases. The CDR3 contains 15 residues. Germline V gene sequence: CDR1 SGDLS, CDR2 YYNGEE. The CDR3 DNA reads as TGTGCCAGCAGCGTTTCGAGCGGGGCTGCGAATGAGCAGTTCTTC. Residues: CASSVSSGAANEQFF.

The rearrangement links TRBV28 to TRBJ1-2; no definite D call. CDR1 is MDHEN, CDR2 SYDVKM, per germline. The CDR3 loop spans 15 amino acids. The V end lost 2 bases, the J end lost 4 bases, and 14 bases lay between the germline ends. CDR3 bases: TGTGCCAGCAGTTTACTTCGCCTGGGCATCTATGGCTACACCTTC. Translation: CASSLLRLGIYGYTF.

The gene calls are TRBV6-5 and TRBJ2-2, with 11 bases matching TRBD1. The CDR3 loop spans 15 amino acids. Germline CDR1 is MNHEY and CDR2 is SVGAGI. V trimming: 5 bases; J trimming: 5 bases; junction bases outside the gene matches: 4. The CDR3 sequence: CASSGQGAGTGELFF. DNA of the CDR3: TGTGCCAGCAGTGGACAGGGGGCAGGAACCGGGGAGCTGTTTTTT.

V and J are TRBV10-3 and TRBJ2-1; TRBD2 agrees at 8 bases. CDR1 and CDR2 from the germline V gene are ENHRY and SYGVKD. The CDR3 sequence is 14 residues long. V was clipped by 8 bases and J by 10 bases; unmatched bases: 13. CDR3 DNA sequence: TGTGCCATCCAGAGGGATAGCGGGACCGGGGAGCAGTTCTTC. Its translation is CAIQRDSGTGEQFF.

The V and J genes are TRBV19 and TRBJ2-3; D unclear. Between the trimmed V and J ends, which lost 1 base and 0 bases, there was a span of 11 bases. Germline CDR1 is LNHDA and CDR2 is SQIVND (reference sequence). CDR3 length equals 16 residues. In DNA form, the CDR3 reads TGTGCCAGTAGTATAGGGAGTCTCGCTAGCACAGATACGCAGTATTTT. Encoded protein: CASSIGSLASTDTQYF. The full variable domain, with the rest looked up from reference TRBV19 and TRBJ2-3, is DGGITQSPKYLFRKEGQNVTLSCEQNLNHDAMYWYRQDPGQGLRLIYYSQIVNDFQKGDIAEGYSVSREKKESFPLTVTSAQKNPTAFYLCASSIGSLASTDTQYFGPGTRLTVL.

J is TRBJ1-1 and V is TRBV27, with 7 bases matching TRBD1. In germline, CDR1 is MNHEY, CDR2 SMNVEV (reference sequence). The CDR3 has 13 amino acids. V gave up 6 bases and J gave up 3 bases; unmatched junction bases: 4. Here the CDR3 DNA reads TGTGCCAGCAGCCGGGACAGATACACTGAAGCTTTCTTT. This sequence encodes CASSRDRYTEAFF.

This clone was counted once. The genes are TRBV28 and TRBJ1-1; 8 bases are shared with TRBD1. The ends lost 6 bases at V and 0 bases at J; junction bases unmatched: 6. Per germline, CDR1 MDHEN and CDR2 SYDVKM. This CDR3 is 15 amino acids long. CDR3 region: CASSRQGRMNTEAFF. The CDR3 DNA reads TGTGCCAGCAGCCGACAGGGGCGTATGAACACTGAAGCTTTCTTT.

This clone showed up just once. This rearrangement joins TRBV9 to TRBJ1-4, with D unclear. This CDR3 is 14 amino acids long. V lost 3 bases and J 5 bases, leaving 11 bases between the germline ends. Per the germline V gene, CDR1 is SGDLS and CDR2 is YYNGEE. DNA for the CDR3: TGTGCCAGCAGCGGAGGGTCGGGGAATGAAAAACTGTTTTTT. This codes for CASSGGSGNEKLFF.

The rearrangement joins TRBV10-1 to TRBJ2-7, with TRBD2 matching over 10 bases. The trim removed 5 bases at V and 0 bases at J, leaving 1 base unmatched. The CDR3 contains 14 residues. CDR1 and CDR2 from the germline V gene are WNHNN and SYGVQD (reference sequence). CDR3 bases: TGCGCCAGCAGTCCTAGCGGGAGCTCCTACGAGCAGTACTTC. Residues: CASSPSGSSYEQYF.

This chain uses TRBV7-9 with TRBJ1-2; 10 bases match TRBD1. CDR3 length: 18 amino acids. Germline V CDR1 and CDR2: SEHNR, FQNEAQ (reference sequence). The J segment lost 4 bases and the V segment lost 5 bases, leaving 16 bases of the junction unmatched. The CDR3 region is CASSPTTGGASFIYGYTF. The CDR3 DNA is TGTGCCAGCAGCCCCACGACAGGGGGCGCTTCTTTTATCTATGGCTACACCTTC. The full variable domain, in which reference TRBV7-9 and TRBJ1-2 provide the parts outside the CDR3, is DTGVSQNPRHKITKRGQNVTFRCDPISEHNRLYWYRQTLGQGPEFLTYFQNEAQLEKSRLLSDRFSAERPKGSFSTLEIQRTEQGDSAMYLCASSPTTGGASFIYGYTFGSGTRLTVV.

V gene TRBV2 combines with J gene TRBJ1-1; 7 bases are a match to TRBD1. The CDR3 runs 15 residues. Per the germline V gene, CDR1 is SNHLY and CDR2 is FYNNEI. The ends lost 4 bases at V and 0 bases at J; junction bases unmatched: 5. In DNA form, the CDR3 reads TGTGCCAGCAGTGTTCGAGGGGGCCTGAACACTGAAGCTTTCTTT. This sequence encodes CASSVRGGLNTEAFF.

This chain links TRBV12-5 with TRBJ1-2, with a tentative D call TRBD1 (5 bases). V lost 7 bases, J lost 6 bases, and 9 bases lay in between. Germline CDR1 and CDR2: LGHNT and FRNRAP. There are 11 residues in the CDR3. The CDR3 sequence: CASATDDGYTF. The CDR3 DNA reads as TGTGCTAGTGCGACAGACGATGGCTACACCTTC.

This clone was counted between two and nine times. The CDR3 coding sequence is TGTGCCAGCTCGCCGGGATTTAGCTCCTACGAGCAGTACTTC. Encoded protein: CASSPGFSSYEQYF. The chain links TRBV18 to TRBJ2-7; TRBD2 might be the D (5 bases). The CDR3 loop spans 14 amino acids. Germline V gives CDR1 KGHSH, CDR2 LQKENI. V lost 6 bases, J lost 0 bases, and 12 bases lay in between. Looking up the rest from reference TRBV18 and TRBJ2-7 gives the full variable domain: NAGVMQNPRHLVRRRGQEARLRCSPMKGHSHVYWYRQLPEEGLKFMVYLQKENIIDESGMPKERFSAEFPKEGPSILRIQQVVRGDSAAYFCASSPGFSSYEQYFGPGTRLTVT.